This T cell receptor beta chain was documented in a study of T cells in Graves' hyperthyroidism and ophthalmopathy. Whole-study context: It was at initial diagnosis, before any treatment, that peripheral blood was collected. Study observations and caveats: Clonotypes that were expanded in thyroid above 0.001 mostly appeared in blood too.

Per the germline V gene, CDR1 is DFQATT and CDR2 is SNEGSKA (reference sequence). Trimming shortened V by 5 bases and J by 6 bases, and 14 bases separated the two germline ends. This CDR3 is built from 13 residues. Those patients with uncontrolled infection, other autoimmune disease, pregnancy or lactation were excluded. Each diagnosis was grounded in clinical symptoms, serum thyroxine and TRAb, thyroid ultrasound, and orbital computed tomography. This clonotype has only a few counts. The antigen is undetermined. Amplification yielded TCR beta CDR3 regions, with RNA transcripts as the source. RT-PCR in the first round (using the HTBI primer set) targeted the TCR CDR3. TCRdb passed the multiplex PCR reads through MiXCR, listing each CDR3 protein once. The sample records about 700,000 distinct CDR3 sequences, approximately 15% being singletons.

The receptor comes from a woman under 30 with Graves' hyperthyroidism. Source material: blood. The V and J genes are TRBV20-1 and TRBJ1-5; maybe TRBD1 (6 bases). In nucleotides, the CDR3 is TGCAGTGCTCGTCGTACAGGGAGTCAGCCCCAGCATTTT. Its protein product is CSARRTGSQPQHF.